This TCR beta chain originates from a study of CD8 T cells in ankylosing spondylitis. Regarding the study as a whole: The study identified a TCR beta motif of fewer than 10 highly homologous variants that appeared characteristic of ankylosing spondylitis blood.

TCRdb used MiXCR to reprocess the 5' RACE reads, holding one entry per CDR3 protein. The sample holds 150,000 to 200,000 distinct CDR3 sequences; about 17% are singletons and the top ten take about 8%. The germline V and J ends were trimmed by 4 bases and 2 bases, with 13 bases remaining between them. Germline lookup yields CDR1 SGHRS and CDR2 YFSETQ. The CDR3 runs to 15 residues. The table lists this clonotype with many counts. Its antigen is unidentified. This chain links TRBV5-1 with TRBJ1-5; the D is unclear. Sequences were obtained from blood, either unsorted or a sorted T cell fraction (not recorded which). This TCR derives from a male donor with ankylosing spondylitis or in good health (not recorded which). In nucleotides, the CDR3 is TGCGCCAGCAGCCTTACTACCGGAGGCAATCAGCCCCAGCATTTT. This translates into CASSLTTGGNQPQHF.